These 27 T cell receptor beta chains were sequenced from one sample in a study of shared clonotypes between healthy human individuals. Clones were read by immunoSEQ multiplex PCR, and TCRdb kept only the in-frame ones, dropping some. The sample contains roughly 2.4 million clones, around 95% of which appear only once. The sample was naive CD4+ T cells sorted from blood. Subset reported: CD45RA+ positively selected. The receptors were sampled from a man between 18 and 35 years old in good health.

Points on this clone: Other DNA sequences in the sample encode the same CDR3. The V call is TRBV7-9, the J call TRBJ1-5; no clear D. CDR3 size: 13 residues. The germline V gene has CDR1 SEHNR and CDR2 FQNEAQ (reference sequence). Trimming left V 4 bases short and J 0 bases short, with 4 bases between. The CDR3 region is CASSSNSNQPQHF. In nucleotides, the CDR3 is TGTGCCAGCAGCTCCAATAGCAATCAGCCCCAGCATTTT.

This rearrangement joins TRBV5-5 to TRBJ1-3, with D hard to call. CDR3 length: 14 amino acids. Per the germline V gene, CDR1 is SGHKS and CDR2 is YYEKEE (reference sequence). Trimming pared 3 bases from V and 0 bases from J, leaving 7 bases between. The CDR3 is CASSSDHSGNTIYF. The CDR3 DNA follows: TGTGCCAGCAGCTCTGACCACTCTGGAAACACCATATATTTT.

The chain recombines TRBV13 with TRBJ2-5, with 9 positions matching TRBD2. The CDR3 has 15 amino acids. Trimming cost V 1 base and J 5 bases; bases outside gene matches: 5. Germline V lookup: CDR1 PRHDT, CDR2 FYEKMQ (reference sequence). CDR3 amino acids: CASSLVSGSMETQYF. CDR3 coding DNA: TGTGCCAGCAGCTTAGTTAGCGGGAGTATGGAGACCCAGTACTTC.

The rearrangement uses TRBV4-3 and TRBJ1-2; 7 bases agree with TRBD1. This CDR3 region has 14 residues. With 1 base clipped from V and 7 bases from J, the junction kept 6 bases outside the gene matches. Germline V gives CDR1 LGHNA, CDR2 YSLEER. CDR3 amino acids: CASSQGQGSPGYTF. The CDR3, as DNA: TGCGCCAGCAGCCAAGGACAGGGCTCGCCTGGCTACACCTTC.

This rearrangement joins TRBV29-1 to TRBJ1-1; tentative D call: TRBD1 (6 bases). From germline, CDR1 is SQVTM and CDR2 ANQGSEA. V gave up 4 bases and J gave up 4 bases, with 13 bases separating them. The CDR3 is 13 residues long. The CDR3 spells CSVATGMGTEAFF. The DNA for the CDR3 is TGCAGCGTTGCCACAGGGATGGGCACTGAAGCTTTCTTT. The entire variable domain, with the rest obtained from reference TRBV29-1 and TRBJ1-1, is as follows: SAVISQKPSRDICQRGTSLTIQCQVDSQVTMMFWYRQQPGQSLTLIATANQGSEATYESGFVIDKFPISRPNLTFSTLTVSNMSPEDSSIYLCSVATGMGTEAFFGQGTRLTVV.

This chain joins TRBV12-5 and TRBJ2-7, with 7 bases aligning to TRBD1. The CDR3 has 17 residues. Trimming removed 6 bases from V and 4 bases from J; junction bases left unmatched: 18. Germline CDR1 LGHNT, CDR2 FRNRAP. CDR3 in amino acids: CASGPRFHRDSPYEQYF. The CDR3 DNA reads TGTGCTAGTGGGCCCCGCTTTCACCGGGACAGCCCTTACGAGCAGTACTTC.

The rearrangement links TRBV4-1 to TRBJ2-1, with 10 positions matching TRBD1. The CDR3 is made up of 15 amino acids. The germline V gene encodes CDR1 MGHRA and CDR2 YSYEKL. Trimming at V came to 1 base and at J to 8 bases, leaving 5 bases not matched to a gene. This chain's CDR3 is CASSQGQGAPDEQFF. The CDR3 bases are TGCGCCAGCAGCCAAGGACAGGGGGCGCCGGATGAGCAGTTCTTC.

The chain employs TRBV4-2 and TRBJ1-5; D gene uncertain. The CDR3 totals 14 residues. The V gene lost 4 bases and the J gene lost 4 bases, with 11 bases spanning the gap. Looked up from germline, CDR1 is LGHNA and CDR2 is YNFKEQ. The CDR3 bases are TGTGCCAGCAGCCCGCAAGGTCTAAATCAGCCCCAGCATTTT. As protein: CASSPQGLNQPQHF.

The genes are TRBV5-1 and TRBJ2-5, with D possibly TRBD1 on 6 matching bases. Trimming left V 2 bases short and J 2 bases short, with 16 bases between. CDR3 length: 16 residues. Germline V CDR1 and CDR2: SGHRS, YFSETQ. The CDR3: CASSFSRLGGQETQYF. For the CDR3, the DNA is TGCGCCAGCAGCTTCTCACGCCTAGGGGGACAAGAGACCCAGTACTTC.

This chain joins TRBV2 and TRBJ2-3; D gene unclear. The V end lost 6 bases, the J end lost 0 bases, and 13 bases lay between the germline ends. CDR3 length equals 15 residues. The germline gives CDR1 SNHLY, CDR2 FYNNEI. CDR3 amino acids: CASRVGAPSTDTQYF. DNA of the CDR3: TGTGCCAGCAGGGTCGGCGCCCCTAGCACAGATACGCAGTATTTT.

V and J are TRBV6-4 and TRBJ1-1; D not certain. The germline V gene has CDR1 MRHNA and CDR2 SNTAGT. V was clipped by 0 bases and J by 1 base, with 9 bases between them. The CDR3 loop spans 15 amino acids. Here the CDR3 DNA reads TGTGCCAGCAGTGACTCCGAACAGAGGAACACTGAAGCTTTCTTT. Its protein product is CASSDSEQRNTEAFF.

The rearrangement joins TRBV7-9 to TRBJ1-4; D gene ambiguous. The CDR3 consists of 19 residues. Trimming cost V 2 bases and J 8 bases, with 27 bases left between them. Germline CDR1 SEHNR, CDR2 FQNEAQ (reference sequence). CDR3 residues: CASSLFYVGKTTLGEKLFF. CDR3 in DNA: TGTGCCAGCAGCTTATTTTATGTCGGGAAGACGACCTTGGGCGAAAAACTGTTTTTT.

Concerning this clone: This specimen includes other DNA sequences encoding the same CDR3. The rearrangement joins TRBV7-9 to TRBJ2-5; the D call may be TRBD1 or TRBD2 (5 bases each). This CDR3 comprises 13 residues. V lost 0 bases and J lost 5, with 7 bases in between. The V gene's germline CDR1 is SEHNR and CDR2 FQNEAQ (reference sequence). CDR3 region: CASSLAGTETQYF. CDR3 bases: TGTGCCAGCAGCTTAGCGGGGACGGAGACCCAGTACTTC. The variable domain in full, completed from reference TRBV7-9 and TRBJ2-5, reads DTGVSQNPRHKITKRGQNVTFRCDPISEHNRLYWYRQTLGQGPEFLTYFQNEAQLEKSRLLSDRFSAERPKGSFSTLEIQRTEQGDSAMYLCASSLAGTETQYFGPGTRLLVL.

V is TRBV30 and J is TRBJ1-6; no reliable D call. This CDR3 contains 14 residues. Germline V gene data show CDR1 as GTSNPN and CDR2 as SVGIG (reference sequence). V was clipped by 4 bases and J by 3 bases, with 10 bases between them. The DNA of the CDR3 is TGTGCCTGGACCCCCGGTGACTATAATTCACCCCTCCACTTT. Translated, it gives CAWTPGDYNSPLHF.

The chain uses TRBV7-9 and TRBJ2-5, with D uncertain. Trimming left V 1 base short and J 7 bases short, with 10 bases between. The CDR3 extends over 13 amino acids. From germline, CDR1 is SEHNR and CDR2 FQNEAQ (reference sequence). CDR3 DNA sequence: TGTGCCAGCAGCTTAGAGAGCGTGGGGACCCAGTACTTC. It codes for CASSLESVGTQYF. The variable domain in full, with the rest retrieved from reference TRBV7-9 and TRBJ2-5, is DTGVSQNPRHKITKRGQNVTFRCDPISEHNRLYWYRQTLGQGPEFLTYFQNEAQLEKSRLLSDRFSAERPKGSFSTLEIQRTEQGDSAMYLCASSLESVGTQYFGPGTRLLVL.

The rearrangement joins TRBV11-2 to TRBJ1-4; a possible D gene is TRBD1 (5 bases). Germline V gene data show CDR1 as SGHAT and CDR2 as FQNNGV. Deletions cut 5 bases from V and 7 bases from J, with 20 bases between. This CDR3 contains 16 residues. CDR3 protein: CASSVKVRGGGEKLFF. The CDR3 DNA sequence: TGTGCCAGCAGCGTAAAAGTACGGGGGGGAGGTGAAAAACTGTTTTTT.

The J gene is TRBJ2-7, the V gene TRBV5-1; maybe TRBD1 (5 bases). This CDR3 spans 12 amino acids. Germline CDR1 is SGHRS and CDR2 is YFSETQ. The germline V and J ends were trimmed by 3 bases and 6 bases, with 10 bases remaining between them. The CDR3 loop reads CASSSTGPEQYF. The CDR3 DNA reads as TGCGCCAGCAGCTCCACAGGTCCCGAGCAGTACTTC.

To note about this clone: The identical CDR3 is also encoded by other nucleotide sequences in the sample. The chain joins TRBV20-1 to TRBJ1-1, with unresolved D. This CDR3 comprises 11 residues. Germline V gives CDR1 DFQATT, CDR2 SNEGSKA (reference sequence). V was pared by 5 bases and J by 1 base, with 5 bases between. The CDR3 loop is CSARRNTEAFF. The CDR3 bases are TGCAGTGCTCGGCGGAACACTGAAGCTTTCTTT.

The chain has TRBV2 and TRBJ2-2; 13 bases fit TRBD2. Germline-derived CDR1 and CDR2 are SNHLY and FYNNEI. V was pared by 6 bases and J by 5 bases, with 3 bases of the junction left unmatched. This CDR3 contains 15 residues. The CDR3 DNA reads as TGTGCCAGCAGACGACTAGCGGGGGGAACCGGGGAGCTGTTTTTT. Residues: CASRRLAGGTGELFF.

This chain links TRBV5-1 with TRBJ1-6, with D unclear. This CDR3 spans 19 amino acids. Germline loops: CDR1 SGHRS, CDR2 YFSETQ. The V gene lost 4 bases and the J gene lost 0 bases, with 20 bases spanning the gap. DNA for the CDR3: TGCGCCAGCAGCGCGAAAGGGTTAACGCAAGGCTCCTATAATTCACCCCTCCACTTT. It translates to CASSAKGLTQGSYNSPLHF.

This chain links TRBV19 with TRBJ2-1, with D unresolved. The CDR3 contains 17 residues. Germline V gene sequence: CDR1 LNHDA, CDR2 SQIVND (reference sequence). V dropped 3 bases and J dropped 10 bases, with 25 bases sitting between them. The CDR3 reads CASSILIDSLTEAEQFF. The CDR3 DNA is TGTGCCAGTAGTATTCTTATCGATTCCCTGACCGAGGCAGAGCAGTTCTTC.

J is TRBJ2-2 and V is TRBV10-3; 9 positions match TRBD1. The trim removed 5 bases at V and 1 base at J, leaving 5 bases unmatched. The CDR3 covers 16 residues. The germline CDR1 and CDR2 sequences are ENHRY and SYGVKD. The CDR3 loop reads CAISKGQGENTGELFF. In nucleotides, the CDR3 is TGTGCCATCAGTAAGGGACAGGGAGAGAACACCGGGGAGCTGTTTTTT.

Turning to this clone: Other DNA sequences from this sample encode an identical CDR3 as well. The rearrangement joins TRBV4-3 to TRBJ2-2; D is unclear. The CDR3 is 14 residues long. CDR1 and CDR2 from the germline V gene are LGHNA and YSLEER. The ends were cut back, 1 base at V and 0 bases at J, with 3 bases in the middle. In nucleotides, the CDR3 is TGCGCCAGCAGCCAAGTTTCGAACACCGGGGAGCTGTTTTTT. Translating it yields CASSQVSNTGELFF.

The chain recombines TRBV4-1 with TRBJ1-4; D might be TRBD1 (5 bases). The CDR3 has 13 amino acids. Germline CDR1 reads MGHRA; CDR2 reads YSYEKL. Trimming left V 2 bases short and J 8 bases short, with 9 bases between. CDR3 nucleotide sequence: TGCGCCAGCAGCCAATGGCGGGGCGAAAAACTGTTTTTT. As protein: CASSQWRGEKLFF.

V and J are TRBV9 and TRBJ2-3, with TRBD2 matching 9 bases. CDR1 is SGDLS, CDR2 YYNGEE, per germline. This CDR3 contains 16 residues. The junction had 6 bases not matched to a gene; V was cut back by 0 bases and J by 4 bases. The chain's CDR3 is CASSVGASGVADTQYF. In DNA form, the CDR3 reads TGTGCCAGCAGCGTAGGTGCTAGCGGGGTTGCAGATACGCAGTATTTT.

This rearrangement joins TRBV7-9 to TRBJ1-2; no definite D call. Trimming cost V 6 bases and J 4 bases, with 12 bases left between them. The CDR3 length is 13 residues. The germline gives CDR1 SEHNR, CDR2 FQNEAQ (reference sequence). CDR3 region: CASSGFGGYGYTF. The CDR3 DNA reads TGTGCCAGCAGTGGGTTCGGTGGCTATGGCTACACCTTC.

The chain joins TRBV5-6 to TRBJ1-5; D uncertain. Trimming shortened V by 1 base and J by 2 bases, and 10 bases separated the two germline ends. This CDR3 is 15 amino acids long. Germline assignment: CDR1 SGHDT and CDR2 YYEEEE. The CDR3 region is CASSLRQPGNQPQHF. Here the CDR3 DNA reads TGTGCCAGCAGCTTGCGGCAGCCCGGCAATCAGCCCCAGCATTTT.